This T cell receptor (beta chain) was observed in a study of blood T cell repertoires in COVID-19. Clones were sequenced by immunoSEQ multiplex PCR, and TCRdb holds only the in-frame ones, with some missing. The sample yields around 250,000 clones, 82% seen once. CDR1 and CDR2 from the germline V gene are MNHEY and SVGAGI. V was pared by 7 bases and J by 7 bases, with 8 bases of the junction left unmatched. CDR3 length equals 13 residues. Sequenced input: peripheral blood. The V gene is TRBV6-5, the J gene TRBJ2-7, with 9 bases lining up with TRBD2. The TCR was taken from a young woman with acute or convalescent COVID-19. The CDR3 DNA sequence: TGTGCCAGCAAGATAGCGGGAGTGCGGGAGCAGTACTTC. Protein: CASKIAGVREQYF.